These T cell receptor beta chains were read from a single sample in a study of CD8 T cells in ankylosing spondylitis. TCRdb reprocessed the 5' RACE reads via MiXCR and lists one record per CDR3 protein. This sample has approximately 300,000 distinct CDR3 sequences, with less than 10% found just once. Sequenced material: blood, either unsorted or a sorted T cell fraction (not recorded which). The receptors originated from a male donor with ankylosing spondylitis. Each CDR3 is given with its conserved first and last residue. D genes are given only for firm matches. The listing skips clone size in some rows; elsewhere it reads once, few, many or a size class.

.	TRBJ1-4	many	TRBV2	CASIAGRVPRNEKLFF	TGTGCCAGCATTGCGGGCAGGGTCCCCCGTAATGAAAAACTGTTTTTT
TRBD2	TRBJ2-5	few	TRBV5-1	CASSSGLAPEGTQYF	TGCGCCAGCAGCTCGGGACTAGCTCCCGAAGGGACCCAGTACTTC
.	TRBJ2-5	many	TRBV9	CASSAGQETQYF	TGTGCCAGCAGCGCGGGCCAAGAGACCCAGTACTTC
TRBD1	TRBJ1-2	.	TRBV10-3	CAILRTGVYGYTF	TGTGCCATCCTGAGGACAGGCGTCTATGGCTACACCTTC
TRBD2	TRBJ2-1	.	TRBV28	CASSFGGIEYNEQFF	TGTGCCAGCAGTTTCGGGGGGATAGAGTACAATGAGCAGTTCTTC
.	TRBJ1-1	many	TRBV7-6	CASSLGDGVASNTEAFF	TGTGCCAGCAGCTTAGGCGACGGAGTAGCTTCGAACACTGAAGCTTTCTTT
.	TRBJ1-1	many	TRBV10-3	CAISERKIGGLNTEAFF	TGTGCCATCAGCGAGAGAAAAATAGGAGGGTTGAACACTGAAGCTTTCTTT
TRBD2	TRBJ2-3	few	TRBV27	CASIELAGGADTQYF	TGTGCCAGCATAGAACTAGCGGGAGGGGCAGATACGCAGTATTTT
.	TRBJ1-1	few	TRBV20-1	CSASPGAEAFF	TGCAGTGCTAGTCCAGGGGCTGAAGCTTTCTTT
.	TRBJ2-5	many	TRBV5-6	CASGRVGQETQYF	TGTGCCAGCGGGCGGGTGGGACAAGAGACCCAGTACTTC
TRBD2	TRBJ2-7	once	TRBV7-2	CASSLRAGGYEQYF	TGTGCCAGCAGCTTAAGAGCGGGAGGGTACGAGCAGTACTTC
.	TRBJ1-2	.	TRBV29-1	CSVEGDWGGSNYGYTF	TGCAGCGTAGAAGGAGACTGGGGGGGATCTAACTATGGCTACACCTTC
.	TRBJ2-4	many	TRBV7-9	CASSLALSIAKNIQYF	TGTGCCAGCAGCTTAGCACTTTCCATAGCCAAAAACATTCAGTACTTC
TRBD2	TRBJ2-7	many	TRBV5-1	CASSLEGTSGIYEQYF	TGCGCCAGCAGCTTGGAAGGGACTAGCGGGATCTACGAGCAGTACTTC
.	TRBJ2-5	few	TRBV6-4	CASSFIRALETQYF	TGTGCCAGCAGTTTTATCAGGGCCCTCGAAACCCAGTACTTC
.	TRBJ2-3	.	TRBV15	CATSVRPARTSVADTQYF	TGTGCCACCAGCGTCCGCCCCGCCCGCACTAGTGTTGCAGATACGCAGTATTTT
.	TRBJ2-1	.	TRBV9	CASSGRSQAYNEQFF	TGTGCCAGCAGCGGCCGGTCCCAGGCCTACAATGAGCAGTTCTTC
TRBD2	TRBJ2-1	.	TRBV28	CASSLSGRAWEQFF	TGTGCCAGCAGCCTTAGCGGGAGGGCCTGGGAGCAGTTCTTC
.	TRBJ2-7	few	TRBV19	CASSMILGAEQYF	TGTGCCAGTAGTATGATACTCGGGGCCGAGCAGTACTTC
.	TRBJ2-1	many	TRBV7-2	CASSLVGGPGKQFF	TGTGCCAGCAGCTTAGTGGGTGGCCCGGGGAAGCAGTTCTTC
TRBD2	TRBJ2-5	.	TRBV12-3/TRBV12-4	CASAPGTSGSWGTQYF	TGTGCCAGCGCTCCCGGGACTAGCGGGAGTTGGGGGACCCAGTACTTC
TRBD1	TRBJ1-5	many	TRBV20-1	CSASPGTVFQPQHF	TGCAGTGCTAGCCCTGGGACAGTGTTTCAGCCCCAGCATTTT
TRBD2	TRBJ2-2	few	TRBV5-1	CASSLSGRDGGTGELFF	TGCGCCAGCAGCTTGAGCGGGAGAGACGGGGGGACCGGGGAGCTGTTTTTT
TRBD2	TRBJ2-4	many	TRBV7-2	CASSRGLADAKNIQYF	TGTGCCAGCAGCCGCGGACTAGCGGACGCCAAAAACATTCAGTACTTC
.	TRBJ2-7	.	TRBV12-3/TRBV12-4	CASRDNSYEQYF	TGTGCCAGCCGGGACAACTCCTACGAGCAGTACTTC
TRBD1	TRBJ1-4	many	TRBV7-2	CASSLTGYEKLFF	TGTGCCAGCAGCTTGACAGGGTACGAAAAACTGTTTTTT
.	TRBJ1-1	.	TRBV7-9	CASSADEAFF	TGTGCCAGCTCGGCGGATGAAGCTTTCTTT
.	TRBJ1-2	.	TRBV27	CASSPSAAGAKERGGYTF	TGTGCCAGCAGTCCCTCCGCGGCAGGGGCGAAAGAGAGGGGTGGCTACACCTTC
TRBD2	TRBJ2-3	.	TRBV6-2/TRBV6-3	CASSYISGSLTDTQYF	TGTGCCAGCAGTTATATAAGCGGGAGTCTCACAGATACGCAGTATTTT
TRBD2	TRBJ2-3	.	TRBV28	CASSLLAGALKGDTQYF	TGTGCCAGCAGTTTACTAGCGGGAGCACTCAAAGGAGATACGCAGTATTTT
.	TRBJ2-7	many	TRBV19	CASSIFPQSRGSEQYF	TGTGCCAGTAGTATTTTCCCCCAATCCCGGGGGAGTGAGCAGTACTTC
TRBD1	TRBJ2-2	few	TRBV7-9	CASYFHRGYTGELFF	TGTGCCAGCTATTTCCACAGGGGGTACACCGGGGAGCTGTTTTTT
TRBD2	TRBJ2-7	.	TRBV6-2/TRBV6-3	CASSRGLGSDEQYF	TGTGCCAGCAGTAGGGGACTAGGTAGCGACGAGCAGTACTTC
.	TRBJ1-1	few	TRBV12-3/TRBV12-4	CASSFLRGAEAFF	TGTGCCAGCAGTTTTCTCAGAGGCGCTGAAGCTTTCTTT
.	TRBJ1-5	many	TRBV6-1	CASRKGSRDGQPQHF	TGTGCCAGCCGTAAGGGTAGCCGGGACGGACAGCCCCAGCATTTT
.	TRBJ2-3	.	TRBV27	CASSSPPETDTQYF	TGTGCCAGCAGTTCCCCCCCAGAAACAGATACGCAGTATTTT
.	TRBJ2-3	few	TRBV7-2	CASRPQSSTDTQYF	TGTGCCAGCAGGCCTCAGTCGAGCACAGATACGCAGTATTTT
.	TRBJ2-7	few	TRBV21-1	CASSKEGPSGLEQYF	TGTGCCAGCAGCAAAGAGGGGCCCTCGGGGCTCGAGCAGTACTTC
.	TRBJ2-1	few	TRBV20-1	CSARFQLAYNEQFF	TGCAGTGCTAGATTCCAGCTCGCCTACAATGAGCAGTTCTTC